The rows below give T cell receptor beta chains drawn from one sample of a study of identical twins. TCRdb reanalysed the 5' RACE reads using MiXCR and keeps one entry per CDR3 protein. Of 350,000 to 450,000 distinct CDR3 sequences listed, roughly 18% are singletons. Sequencing was performed on naive T cells sorted from blood. These receptors all come from a man between 45 and 60 years old in good health. CDR3s include the opening cysteine and the closing phenylalanine or tryptophan. The D gene is left open where the match is weak. Some rows have no size entry. The others give once, few or many, or a class for an expanded clone.

TRBV4-2	NA	16	NA	TRBJ2-7	CASSQITGTAPYEQYF	TGTGCCAGCAGCCAGATTACCGGGACTGCTCCCTACGAGCAGTACTTC
TRBV12-3/TRBV12-4	once	14	NA	TRBJ2-5	CASSFPGPQETQYF	TGTGCCAGCAGTTTTCCCGGTCCCCAAGAGACCCAGTACTTC
TRBV29-1	few	15	TRBD2	TRBJ2-7	CSPPSSGFPSYEQYF	TGCAGCCCCCCGTCTAGCGGGTTTCCTTCCTACGAGCAGTACTTC
TRBV12-3/TRBV12-4	many	15	NA	TRBJ2-3	CASSLGSGSTDTQYF	TGTGCCAGCAGTTTAGGTAGCGGTAGCACAGATACGCAGTATTTT
TRBV4-3	many	14	NA	TRBJ1-6	CASSQDRDNSPLHF	TGCGCCAGCAGCCAAGATCGGGATAATTCACCCCTCCACTTT
TRBV6-5	many	13	NA	TRBJ1-1	CASSYLANTEAFF	TGTGCCAGCAGTTACCTGGCTAACACTGAAGCTTTCTTT
TRBV20-1	few	15	TRBD2	TRBJ2-5	CSARDGIRGGETQYF	TGCAGTGCTAGAGATGGTATCCGGGGGGGCGAGACCCAGTACTTC
TRBV5-1	many	17	TRBD1	TRBJ2-3	CASSLAGTGGATDTQYF	TGCGCCAGCAGCTTGGCGGGGACAGGGGGAGCAACAGATACGCAGTATTTT
TRBV12-3/TRBV12-4	few	15	NA	TRBJ1-1	CASSLQGSSNTEAFF	TGTGCCAGCAGTTTACAGGGGTCCTCGAACACTGAAGCTTTCTTT
TRBV2	many	15	NA	TRBJ2-6	CASSVSLRGANVLTF	TGTGCCAGCAGTGTCTCTTTAAGGGGGGCCAACGTCCTGACTTTC
TRBV7-2	few	15	TRBD2	TRBJ2-1	CASSLVAGALAEQFF	TGTGCCAGCAGCTTAGTGGCGGGAGCACTAGCCGAGCAGTTCTTC
TRBV20-1	many	16	NA	TRBJ1-6	CSARVFAGPSNSPLHF	TGCAGTGCTAGAGTGTTTGCGGGACCGAGTAATTCACCCCTCCACTTT
TRBV20-1	NA	18	NA	TRBJ2-7	CSAPPSQGLYGSDYEQYF	TGCAGTGCTCCCCCGTCACAGGGTTTGTATGGGAGCGACTACGAGCAGTACTTC
TRBV6-1	NA	17	TRBD1	TRBJ2-2	CASRAGTGSWDTGELFF	TGTGCCAGCAGAGCCGGGACAGGGTCTTGGGACACCGGGGAGCTGTTTTTT
TRBV6-2/TRBV6-3	NA	12	NA	TRBJ1-2	CASNIWSGGYTF	TGTGCCAGCAACATCTGGAGTGGAGGCTACACCTTC
TRBV4-3	once	17	TRBD2	TRBJ2-1	CASSQDGAGAFGNEQFF	TGCGCCAGCAGCCAAGATGGGGCGGGAGCGTTTGGCAATGAGCAGTTCTTC
TRBV20-1	few	14	TRBD1	TRBJ2-7	CSALVGQGANEQYF	TGCAGTGCCCTTGTGGGACAGGGGGCAAACGAGCAGTACTTC
TRBV7-8	many	13	NA	TRBJ2-2	CASSLKNTGELFF	TGTGCCAGCAGCTTGAAGAACACCGGGGAGCTGTTTTTT
TRBV5-6	few	16	NA	TRBJ2-1	CASSLQQGRSYNEQFF	TGTGCCAGCAGCTTGCAGCAGGGGCGCTCCTACAATGAGCAGTTCTTC
TRBV30	NA	12	NA	TRBJ2-7	CAWSSDRAEQYF	TGTGCCTGGAGTTCGGACAGAGCCGAGCAGTACTTC
TRBV5-1	NA	13	TRBD1	TRBJ2-5	CASSGTGFATQYF	TGCGCCAGCAGCGGGACAGGGTTTGCGACCCAGTACTTC
TRBV4-3	many	15	NA	TRBJ2-3	CASSQEESAGNTQYF	TGCGCCAGCAGCCAAGAGGAATCGGCTGGGAATACGCAGTATTTT
TRBV20-1	NA	14	NA	TRBJ2-7	CSARYVGTVYEQYF	TGCAGTGCTAGATACGTGGGGACTGTCTACGAGCAGTACTTC
TRBV28	few	15	NA	TRBJ2-7	CASSFSRGGFYEQYF	TGTGCCAGCAGTTTCAGCAGGGGTGGATTCTACGAGCAGTACTTC
TRBV5-8	NA	14	NA	TRBJ2-1	CASSLARGSHEQFF	TGTGCCAGCAGCTTGGCCAGGGGTAGCCATGAGCAGTTCTTC
TRBV29-1	many	13	NA	TRBJ2-5	CSVEGRLQETQYF	TGCAGCGTTGAGGGACGCTTGCAAGAGACCCAGTACTTC
TRBV5-1	NA	12	TRBD1	TRBJ2-3	CANRRDRGPQYF	TGCGCCAACAGACGAGACAGGGGGCCGCAGTATTTT
TRBV11-2	NA	14	NA	TRBJ1-1	CASSLEPRTLEAFF	TGTGCCAGCAGCTTAGAGCCGCGGACACTTGAAGCTTTCTTT
TRBV27	few	13	NA	TRBJ1-2	CASSLREGLGYTF	TGTGCCAGCAGTTTAAGAGAAGGGCTCGGCTACACCTTC
TRBV28	NA	19	TRBD1	TRBJ1-6	CASSFRRRIGTGYNSPLHF	TGTGCCAGCAGTTTCAGACGACGTATCGGGACAGGCTATAATTCACCCCTCCACTTT
TRBV20-1	many	15	TRBD1	TRBJ2-7	CSARAPDRSSYEQYF	TGCAGTGCTAGGGCACCGGACAGGAGCTCCTACGAGCAGTACTTC
TRBV20-1	few	15	NA	TRBJ2-1	CSAREIRAENNEQFF	TGCAGTGCGAGAGAGATACGGGCAGAAAACAATGAGCAGTTCTTC
TRBV12-3/TRBV12-4	NA	12	NA	TRBJ2-7	CASSTGLYEQYF	TGTGCCAGCAGTACGGGCCTCTACGAGCAGTACTTC
TRBV7-2	NA	15	NA	TRBJ2-1	CASSVRGTSSNEQFF	TGTGCCAGCAGCGTCAGGGGGACTAGTTCCAATGAGCAGTTCTTC
TRBV20-1	few	15	NA	TRBJ2-3	CSASSRYTYTDTQYF	TGCAGTGCTAGCTCGAGATACACCTACACAGATACGCAGTATTTT
TRBV5-5	many	16	NA	TRBJ2-7	CASSLSGVQSVYEQYF	TGTGCCAGCAGCTTGAGTGGTGTGCAGTCCGTCTACGAGCAGTACTTC
TRBV7-2	NA	15	NA	TRBJ2-2	CASSAVIPPAGELFF	TGTGCCAGCAGCGCCGTCATTCCTCCGGCCGGGGAGCTGTTTTTT
TRBV6-2/TRBV6-3	NA	11	NA	TRBJ1-1	CASTQGPEAFF	TGTGCCAGCACCCAGGGACCTGAAGCTTTCTTT
TRBV18	few	14	NA	TRBJ2-3	CASSSLVSGDTQYF	TGTGCCAGCTCATCGTTAGTTTCGGGAGATACGCAGTATTTT
TRBV27	many	15	NA	TRBJ2-1	CASSLSGQPYNEQFF	TGTGCCAGCAGTTTATCGGGACAACCTTACAATGAGCAGTTCTTC
TRBV10-3	NA	15	TRBD2	TRBJ2-7	CAISEPSGNSYEQYF	TGTGCCATCAGTGAACCTAGCGGGAATTCCTACGAGCAGTACTTC
TRBV5-5	NA	15	NA	TRBJ1-4	CASSPIRQTNEKLFF	TGTGCCAGCAGCCCTATAAGACAGACTAATGAAAAACTGTTTTTT
TRBV4-3	many	15	TRBD1	TRBJ1-6	CASSRGQAHNSPLHF	TGCGCCAGCAGCCGAGGACAGGCCCATAATTCACCCCTCCACTTT
TRBV10-3	many	14	NA	TRBJ1-1	CAISSGLGSTEAFF	TGTGCCATCAGTTCTGGTTTGGGGTCCACTGAAGCTTTCTTT
TRBV27	few	12	TRBD1	TRBJ1-2	CASSTGGGGYTF	TGTGCCAGTTCAACAGGGGGCGGTGGCTACACCTTC
TRBV20-1	NA	15	TRBD2	TRBJ2-1	CSATGTSGGRSEQFF	TGCAGTGCTACCGGGACTAGCGGGGGGCGGAGTGAGCAGTTCTTC
TRBV29-1	NA	12	NA	TRBJ2-1	CSVFSPVWEQFF	TGCAGCGTCTTTTCCCCCGTTTGGGAGCAGTTCTTC
TRBV20-1	few	16	NA	TRBJ2-1	CSARMVGGDSYNEQFF	TGCAGTGCTAGGATGGTAGGGGGAGACTCCTACAATGAGCAGTTCTTC
TRBV30	few	14	NA	TRBJ2-3	CAWSVGSSTDTQYF	TGTGCCTGGAGTGTAGGCAGTAGCACAGATACGCAGTATTTT
TRBV6-1	many	16	NA	TRBJ2-3	CASSNPQGTSTDTQYF	TGTGCCAGCAGTAATCCACAGGGGACTAGCACAGATACGCAGTATTTT
TRBV5-4	NA	16	TRBD1	TRBJ2-5	CASSLVAGQVQETQYF	TGTGCCAGCAGCTTGGTGGCGGGACAGGTACAAGAGACCCAGTACTTC
TRBV7-9	few	13	NA	TRBJ2-7	CASSSGTKYEQYF	TGTGCCAGCAGTTCCGGGACAAAGTACGAGCAGTACTTC